Sequencing of this TCR beta chain was carried out in a study of a mutant IDH1 vaccine in newly diagnosed glioma (dated by TCRdb to about 2021). At the level of the whole study: Vaccination began 4-6 weeks after radiotherapy alone, or alongside temozolomide cycles in the chemotherapy-containing groups. The roughly 33 treated patients were around 60% male and around 40% female, with a mean age of approximately 40 years. Before enrollment, most patients had been given radiochemotherapy with temozolomide as standard therapy, while the rest had received either radiotherapy alone or temozolomide alone. Visit V12 was the week-35 safety follow-up and visit V13 was the week-47 end of study. Six visits were used for peripheral blood collection: V03 (baseline), V05, V07, V10, V12 and V13. For exploratory analyses, around 23 treated patients had longitudinal TCRB deep sequencing done wherever samples were available.

CDR1 and CDR2, looked up from the germline V gene, are SGHDT and YYEEEE. V loses 0 bases at its end and J loses 0 bases; junction bases beyond the gene matches: 8. Including cysteine and phenylalanine, the CDR3 has 17 amino acids. The DNA shown is the 51-base CDR3, in frame from base 1. Library prep was done by the immunoSEQ multiplex PCR assay. Rearranged TCR beta chain sequences were amplified with the hsTCRB Kit following the manufacturer's protocol. Sequencing of TCRB libraries was carried out on an Illumina MiSeq. From the authors' description of their analysis: The kit vendor's proprietary platform handled demultiplexing, trimming and gene mapping. The immuneACCESS repertoire file appears here via TCRdb, limited to in-frame rearrangements. These files lack a portion of the clones; in checked studies, under half of the deficit traces to unresolved V genes, and the cause of the others is not known. V, J and clone size derive from that table, while D and trimming were established from the DNA sequence. In all, the sample holds some 60,000 clones, and around 83% of those were seen once. Approximately 3.2% of the sample rests with the top ten.

Taken with the paper, the label for time point translates to: week 47, end of study. Each vaccine dose, consisting of 300 ug of a 20-mer mutant IDH1 peptide in Montanide, was administered subcutaneously with topical imiquimod. Patients were given eight vaccinations, in weeks 1, 3, 5, 7, 11, 15, 19 and 23, which matched visits V03 through V10. The donors had newly diagnosed IDH1-mutant astrocytomas of WHO grade 3 or 4 that showed loss of nuclear ATRX. The samples were drawn from NOA16, a multicentre, single-arm, open-label phase I trial in Germany that tested a mutant IDH1 peptide vaccine in humans for the first time. Genomic DNA for TCRB sequencing was extracted from EDTA blood using the DNeasy Blood and Tissue Kit. Here is what the overall study found, with its caveats: Selection of PBMC samples for TCRB deep sequencing was based on availability. The authors noted that analyses of patient blood samples could not be reproduced because of sample limitations. Pseudoprogression seemed to be unrelated to changes in the top peripheral T cell clonotypes found by TCRB sequencing. Vaccine-induced immune responses across multiple MHC alleles were detected in over 85% of patients.

This clone is a singleton in its sample. Its antigen has not been determined. Base qualities are not at hand, and no much larger clone is one base apart. The chain joins TRBV5-6 to TRBJ1-1, with 7 middle bases fitting TRBD1. Specimen: PBMCs, collected from a glioma patient whose treatment included an IDH1 peptide vaccine. This TCR came from a woman aged 45-65 years with glioma. The DNA sequence is as follows: TGTGCCAGCAGCTTGGTGGGACAGATGCTTATGAACACTGAAGCTTTCTTT. It specifies CASSLVGQMLMNTEAFF.